Shown below are 32 T cell receptor beta chains from a single sample sequenced in a study of T cell responses to AZD1222 COVID-19 vaccine. Sequencing used immunoSEQ multiplex PCR; TCRdb keeps in-frame clones, though not all of them. The table lists approximately 140,000 clones, under 95% of them singletons, with approximately 2% in the top ten. Here the sequenced sample was peripheral blood, taken on day 0 of AZD1222 vaccination. These receptors all stem from an adult in good health.

For the CDR3, the DNA is TGTGCCAGCAGCAATTTTCCAGGGGGAACCTATAGCAATCAGCCCCAGCATTTT. The encoded protein is CASSNFPGGTYSNQPQHF. The V call is TRBV5-6, the J call TRBJ1-5; 7 bases line up with TRBD1. This CDR3 has 18 amino acids. The germline V gene encodes CDR1 SGHDT and CDR2 YYEEEE. V lost 4 bases and J lost 0; bases outside the gene matches: 13.

This chain links TRBV6-5 with TRBJ2-7; D unclear. The CDR3 consists of 16 residues. Per the germline V gene, CDR1 is MNHEY and CDR2 is SVGAGI. The V and J ends lost 4 bases and 0 bases respectively, with 16 bases between them. CDR3 sequence: CASSSSSDSISYEQYF. CDR3 nucleotide sequence: TGTGCCAGCAGTTCCTCCTCCGACTCTATCTCCTACGAGCAGTACTTC.

The chain recombines TRBV19 with TRBJ2-1, with 11 bases matching TRBD1. The CDR3 runs 16 residues. Germline loops: CDR1 LNHDA, CDR2 SQIVND (reference sequence). With 7 bases clipped from V and 7 bases from J, the junction kept 12 bases outside the gene matches. DNA for the CDR3: TGTGCCAGTACATTAAACCGGGACAGGGGGTTTAATGAGCAGTTCTTC. This gives the protein CASTLNRDRGFNEQFF.

The chain links TRBV18 to TRBJ1-2, with 7 positions matching TRBD1. The germline V gene encodes CDR1 KGHSH and CDR2 LQKENI. After removal of 2 bases from V and 5 bases from J, the junction contained 8 bases not matched to a gene. The CDR3 loop spans 15 amino acids. For the CDR3, the DNA is TGTGCCAGCTCACCAGGACAGGACCCCCTGTATGGCTACACCTTC. It encodes CASSPGQDPLYGYTF.

The V call is TRBV15, the J call TRBJ1-5; TRBD1 agrees at 9 bases. Per germline, CDR1 LNHNV and CDR2 YYDKDF (reference sequence). J was trimmed by 7 bases and V by 1 base; bases with no gene match: 5. The length of the CDR3 is 15 residues. The CDR3 loop is CATSRGQGGGQPQHF. In nucleotides, the CDR3 is TGTGCCACCAGCAGAGGACAGGGGGGTGGGCAGCCCCAGCATTTT.

This clone was observed a handful of times. CDR3 sequence: CASSPFAGVEEKLFF. In nucleotides, the CDR3 is TGTGCCAGCTCACCCTTTGCAGGGGTTGAGGAAAAACTGTTTTTT. The J gene is TRBJ1-4, the V gene TRBV18, with a tentative D call TRBD1 (6 bases). This CDR3 is 15 amino acids long. CDR1 and CDR2 from the germline V gene are KGHSH and LQKENI. V dropped 3 bases and J dropped 8 bases, with 16 bases sitting between them.

The J gene is TRBJ2-1, the V gene TRBV7-6; TRBD2 matches at 9 bases. Losses at the gene ends were 2 bases for V and 8 bases for J; bases not matched to a gene: 16. The CDR3 runs 18 residues. Germline-derived CDR1 and CDR2 are SGHVS and FNYEAQ. The CDR3 DNA sequence: TGTGCCAGCAGCTTACGGAGCGGGGGGCGTCGAACTGGGGATGAGCAGTTCTTC. Translating gives CASSLRSGGRRTGDEQFF.

J is TRBJ1-1 and V is TRBV10-2, with a possible D match to TRBD1 (5 bases). V was trimmed by 5 bases and J by 3 bases, leaving 13 bases between them. The CDR3 covers 14 residues. Germline V gives CDR1 WSHSY, CDR2 SAAADI. This CDR3 is CASSIGAGDTEAFF. CDR3 nucleotide sequence: TGCGCCAGCAGTATAGGGGCGGGCGACACTGAAGCTTTCTTT.

The chain joins TRBV7-2 to TRBJ1-3; D unresolved. Germline V CDR1 and CDR2: SGHTA, FQGNSA. The CDR3 is 17 residues long. V was clipped by 1 base and J by 0 bases, with 13 bases between them. CDR3 DNA: TGTGCCAGCAGCTTAGTGGGTGGCCAGAGCTCTGGAAACACCATATATTTT. This codes for CASSLVGGQSSGNTIYF.

This chain links TRBV7-6 with TRBJ1-1, with D unresolved. Germline V lookup: CDR1 SGHVS, CDR2 FNYEAQ. The CDR3 has 13 amino acids. The V gene lost 1 base and the J gene lost 3 bases, with 6 bases spanning the gap. The DNA of the CDR3 is TGTGCCAGCAGCTTAGAAAAGGACACTGAAGCTTTCTTT. Translated: CASSLEKDTEAFF.

The chain employs TRBV6-5 and TRBJ1-1; weak D call: TRBD1 (6 bases). CDR3 length: 11 residues. V was shortened by 8 bases and J by 8 bases, with 12 bases between the two germline ends. Germline values: CDR1 MNHEY, CDR2 SVGAGI. The DNA for the CDR3 is TGTGCCAGCCCGTGGCAGGGGGAAGCTTTCTTT. It codes for CASPWQGEAFF.

This chain joins TRBV6-5 and TRBJ1-2; TRBD1 matches 9 bases. The CDR3 is 14 residues long. Unmatched junction bases numbered 3, after V lost 4 bases and J lost 3 bases. Germline V gene lookup returns CDR1 MNHEY and CDR2 SVGAGI. CDR3 nucleotide sequence: TGTGCCAGCAGTTGGGACAGGGACTACTATGGCTACACCTTC. It is translated as CASSWDRDYYGYTF.

This chain joins TRBV11-2 and TRBJ1-5, with D hard to call. The CDR3 has 14 residues. The ends were cut back, 2 bases at V and 1 base at J, with 6 bases in the middle. Germline V gives CDR1 SGHAT, CDR2 FQNNGV. DNA for the CDR3: TGTGCCAGCAGCTTAAGTACAAGCAATCAGCCCCAGCATTTT. Translation: CASSLSTSNQPQHF.

In its sample, this clone was seen once. V gene TRBV19 combines with J gene TRBJ1-5; 7 positions agree with TRBD1. The CDR3 is made up of 15 amino acids. Germline-derived CDR1 and CDR2 are LNHDA and SQIVND (reference sequence). The V gene end was trimmed by 9 bases and the J gene end by 2 bases; junction bases not matched to a gene: 10. The CDR3 protein is CASQDREYGNQPQHF. Here the CDR3 DNA reads TGTGCCAGCCAAGACAGGGAATATGGCAATCAGCCCCAGCATTTT.

The count of this clone is one. The chain recombines TRBV7-9 with TRBJ1-6; no clear D. In germline, CDR1 is SEHNR, CDR2 FQNEAQ (reference sequence). The CDR3 is 15 amino acids. The V end lost 0 bases, the J end lost 7 bases, and 10 bases lay between the germline ends. This chain's CDR3 is CASSLAAGLNSPLHF. The CDR3 DNA follows: TGTGCCAGCAGCTTAGCTGCCGGGTTGAATTCACCCCTCCACTTT.

This clone was seen just once. The CDR3 reads CASSYLGANNEQFF. CDR3 DNA: TGTGCCAGTAGTTACCTCGGGGCCAACAATGAGCAGTTCTTC. The chain links TRBV19 to TRBJ2-1; the D call may be TRBD1 or TRBD2 (5 bases each). Trimming stripped 5 bases from V and 5 bases from J, with 13 bases between. Germline CDR1 is LNHDA and CDR2 is SQIVND (reference sequence). The CDR3 totals 14 residues.

This chain uses TRBV15 with TRBJ1-5; unclear D gene. The germline CDR1 and CDR2 sequences are LNHNV and YYDKDF (reference sequence). The CDR3 sequence is 13 residues long. V dropped 3 bases and J dropped 6 bases, with 9 bases sitting between them. The CDR3 region is CATSREEGQPQHF. In DNA form, the CDR3 reads TGTGCCACCAGCAGGGAGGAAGGTCAGCCCCAGCATTTT.

The CDR3 spells CASSPYGAGRDEQFF. The CDR3 DNA follows: TGTGCCAGCAGTCCCTATGGGGCCGGAAGGGATGAGCAGTTCTTC. This chain joins TRBV27 and TRBJ2-1, with a tentative D call TRBD1 (5 bases). V was shortened by 5 bases and J by 8 bases, with 19 bases between the two germline ends. The CDR3 covers 15 residues. Germline CDR1 is MNHEY and CDR2 is SMNVEV (reference sequence).

This clone came up a few times. The gene calls are TRBV11-2 and TRBJ2-3; 10 bases are a match to TRBD1. The CDR3 length is 18 residues. Trimming removed 1 base from V and 1 base from J; junction bases left unmatched: 8. Germline CDR1 and CDR2: SGHAT and FQNNGV. The CDR3: CASSLVPLGTGGTDTQYF. The CDR3, as DNA: TGTGCCAGCAGCTTAGTTCCCCTGGGGACAGGGGGCACAGATACGCAGTATTTT.

This clone has a single count. The J gene is TRBJ2-3, the V gene TRBV18; 9 bases fit TRBD1. Germline V CDR1 and CDR2: KGHSH, LQKENI. V lost 3 bases and J lost 3; bases outside the gene matches: 7. The CDR3 covers 16 residues. The CDR3: CASSPSGTGLTDTQYF. The CDR3 DNA is TGTGCCAGCTCACCTTCCGGGACAGGGCTAACAGATACGCAGTATTTT. The variable domain in full, completed from reference TRBV18 and TRBJ2-3, reads NAGVMQNPRHLVRRRGQEARLRCSPMKGHSHVYWYRQLPEEGLKFMVYLQKENIIDESGMPKERFSAEFPKEGPSILRIQQVVRGDSAAYFCASSPSGTGLTDTQYFGPGTRLTVL.

This rearrangement joins TRBV18 to TRBJ2-5, with 11 nucleotides matching TRBD2. The CDR3 spans 16 residues. With V trimmed by 3 bases and J by 3 bases, 6 bases remained unmatched. Germline V gene sequence: CDR1 KGHSH, CDR2 LQKENI. CDR3 nucleotide sequence: TGTGCCAGCTCACCTCTCAAACTAGCGGGGGAAGAGACCCAGTACTTC. Translated, it gives CASSPLKLAGEETQYF.

The gene calls are TRBV19 and TRBJ2-2; 8 bases are shared with TRBD2. This CDR3 comprises 12 residues. CDR1 and CDR2 (germline): LNHDA, SQIVND (reference sequence). Losses at the gene ends were 10 bases for V and 6 bases for J; bases not matched to a gene: 4. The CDR3 here is CATQREPGELFF. CDR3 in DNA: TGTGCCACCCAGCGGGAGCCCGGGGAGCTGTTTTTT.

This clone has just one count. The rearrangement joins TRBV6-5 to TRBJ1-5, with TRBD1 matching 7 bases. Losses at the gene ends were 8 bases for V and 6 bases for J; bases not matched to a gene: 7. The CDR3 is made up of 13 amino acids. The germline CDR1 and CDR2 sequences are MNHEY and SVGAGI. CDR3 sequence: CASETGSGQPQHF. The CDR3 DNA reads TGTGCCAGCGAGACAGGGAGCGGTCAGCCCCAGCATTTT.

V and J are TRBV19 and TRBJ2-7; 8 bases are shared with TRBD1. The CDR3 is 14 amino acids. The V gene end was trimmed by 5 bases and the J gene end by 7 bases; junction bases not matched to a gene: 10. The germline gives CDR1 LNHDA, CDR2 SQIVND (reference sequence). CDR3 sequence (DNA): TGTGCCAGTAGTCGGGGGACAGGCGCCTGGGAGCAGTACTTC. Its protein is CASSRGTGAWEQYF. Full variable domain (outside the CDR3, taken from reference TRBV19 and TRBJ2-7): DGGITQSPKYLFRKEGQNVTLSCEQNLNHDAMYWYRQDPGQGLRLIYYSQIVNDFQKGDIAEGYSVSREKKESFPLTVTSAQKNPTAFYLCASSRGTGAWEQYFGPGTRLTVT.

This rearrangement joins TRBV6-5 to TRBJ1-2; D remains ambiguous. This CDR3 region has 13 residues. Germline V gene data show CDR1 as MNHEY and CDR2 as SVGAGI. The ends were cut back, 4 bases at V and 6 bases at J, with 12 bases in the middle. For the CDR3, the DNA is TGTGCCAGCAGTTTTGGGATTTCGGATGGCTACACCTTC. It yields the protein CASSFGISDGYTF.

The CDR3 nucleotides are TGTGCCACACAAAAACAGGGGGGTGAGCAGTTCTTC. As protein: CATQKQGGEQFF. The chain combines TRBV18 with TRBJ2-1; 8 nucleotides align to TRBD1. The ends lost 10 bases at V and 9 bases at J; junction bases unmatched: 8. Germline CDR1 and CDR2: KGHSH and LQKENI. The CDR3 extends over 12 amino acids. The full variable domain, rest sourced from reference TRBV18 and TRBJ2-1, is NAGVMQNPRHLVRRRGQEARLRCSPMKGHSHVYWYRQLPEEGLKFMVYLQKENIIDESGMPKERFSAEFPKEGPSILRIQQVVRGDSAAYFCATQKQGGEQFFGPGTRLTVL.

The V gene is TRBV2, the J gene TRBJ2-7; 7 positions match TRBD2. The germline CDR1 and CDR2 sequences are SNHLY and FYNNEI. This CDR3 comprises 15 residues. Trimming cost V 1 base and J 2 bases; bases outside gene matches: 5. The CDR3, as DNA: TGTGCCAGCAGTGAAGGACTAGCATCCCCCTACGAGCAGTACTTC. This codes for CASSEGLASPYEQYF. The full variable domain, completed using reference TRBV2 and TRBJ2-7, is EPEVTQTPSHQVTQMGQEVILRCVPISNHLYFYWYRQILGQKVEFLVSFYNNEISEKSEIFDDQFSVERPDGSNFTLKIRSTKLEDSAMYFCASSEGLASPYEQYFGPGTRLTVT.

This clone was seen a single time. The rearrangement links TRBV7-8 to TRBJ1-5; 8 bases are a match to TRBD1. The CDR3 totals 15 residues. Germline V CDR1 and CDR2: SGHVS, FQNEAQ. V was clipped by 5 bases and J by 6 bases; unmatched bases: 9. In DNA, the CDR3 is TGTGCCAGCAGCGAGGGACAGGCAACGGGTCAGCCCCAGCATTTT. This gives the protein CASSEGQATGQPQHF.

The chain links TRBV7-9 to TRBJ1-6; D gene uncertain. This CDR3 comprises 13 residues. V lost 5 bases and J lost 9, with 11 bases in between. Germline CDR1 is SEHNR and CDR2 is FQNEAQ (reference sequence). CDR3 sequence reads: CASSAMVGSPLHF. DNA of the CDR3: TGTGCCAGCAGCGCCATGGTGGGTTCACCCCTCCACTTT.

This clone was picked up one time. The CDR3 here is CASSYGMVYVSYTF. The CDR3 bases are TGTGCCAGCAGTTACGGGATGGTGTATGTGAGCTACACCTTC. This chain links TRBV6-2 or TRBV6-3 with TRBJ1-2; D ambiguous. The germline V and J ends were trimmed by 2 bases and 9 bases, with 16 bases remaining between them. CDR1 is MNHEY and CDR2 is SVGEGT in the germline V gene. This CDR3 has 14 amino acids.

The gene calls are TRBV29-1 and TRBJ2-5, with D maybe TRBD1 (6 bases). The CDR3 totals 14 residues. The germline gives CDR1 SQVTM, CDR2 ANQGSEA. The ends were cut back, 1 base at V and 5 bases at J, with 14 bases in the middle. CDR3 nucleotides: TGCAGCGTTGAAGGTGTCAGGGGCGTGGAGACCCAGTACTTC. Translation gives CSVEGVRGVETQYF.

The CDR3 coding sequence is TGTGCCACCAGTGATTCCGGGGGGCGAAATTCCTATGGCTACACCTTC. Translated, it gives CATSDSGGRNSYGYTF. The genes are TRBV24-1 and TRBJ1-2; tentatively, D is TRBD1 (6 bases). Germline CDR1 and CDR2: KGHDR and SFDVKD. V was pared by 2 bases and J by 4 bases, with 16 bases between. The CDR3 consists of 16 residues.